Following are 28 T cell receptor beta chains from one sample sequenced in a study of T cell repertoires in cytomegalovirus infection. TCRdb re-called the reads through MiXCR, storing one row per CDR3 protein. This table has fewer than 550,000 distinct CDR3 sequences, approximately 16% appearing once. The sequenced sample was CD8+ T cells from PBMCs. The origin of the receptors is a human donor in good health (CMV status not recorded). Some clones in this sample may be carry-over from other donors' samples.

The sample holds many counts of this clonotype. This rearrangement joins TRBV28 to TRBJ2-1; D not resolved. CDR1 and CDR2 from the germline V gene are MDHEN and SYDVKM. V was cut by 5 bases and J by 0 bases, with 14 bases left in between. CDR3 size: 16 residues. CDR3 nucleotide sequence: TGTGCCAGCAGTACCACCATGGAGAGCTCCTACAATGAGCAGTTCTTC. Translated: CASSTTMESSYNEQFF.

This clonotype was seen ten or more times. At one end, the junction sequence differs from germline, possibly due to a read error. The chain joins TRBV3-1 to TRBJ1-1; D is unresolved. The CDR3 covers 13 residues. Germline V gives CDR1 LGHDT, CDR2 YNNKEL (reference sequence). The CDR3, as DNA: TGCGCCAGCAGCCAAGACCGGCCCACTGAAGCTTTCTTT. This gives the protein CASSQDRPTEAFF.

This clonotype has at least ten counts. The gene calls are TRBV4-1 and TRBJ1-5, with 8 bases matching TRBD1. V lost 0 bases to trimming and J lost 7 bases; unmatched junction nucleotides: 5. The CDR3 sequence is 15 residues long. Looked up from germline, CDR1 is MGHRA and CDR2 is YSYEKL. CDR3 region: CASSQEYRGKQPQHF. The CDR3 DNA is TGCGCCAGCAGCCAAGAATACAGGGGGAAACAGCCCCAGCATTTT.

With regard to this clonotype: A much larger clone differs by one base, so this may be a read error. This sequence joins TRBV28 and TRBJ2-7, with 7 nucleotides matching TRBD2. The germline V gene encodes CDR1 MDHEN and CDR2 SYDVKM. The CDR3 sequence is 17 residues long. DNA of the CDR3: TGTGCCAGCAGTTTGCCCGCCCTAGCGGATGATTTTAGGGAGCTGTACTTC. Amino acid sequence: CASSLPALADDFRELYF.

This clonotype has a count of ten or more. The chain links TRBV12-3 or TRBV12-4 to TRBJ2-3; 7 nucleotides match TRBD2. Trimming at V came to 2 bases and at J to 0 bases, leaving 8 bases not matched to a gene. The CDR3 sequence is 17 residues long. CDR3 nucleotides: TGTGCCAGCAGTTTATCTGGGGGGGTTCTTAGCACAGATACGCAGTATTTT. Protein sequence: CASSLSGGVLSTDTQYF.

This clonotype has ten or more counts. This chain joins TRBV7-6 and TRBJ2-5; 13 bases line up with TRBD2. There are 21 residues in the CDR3. The J segment lost 5 bases and the V segment lost 1 base, leaving 19 bases of the junction unmatched. Germline CDR1 reads SGHVS; CDR2 reads FNYEAQ. The CDR3 region has the DNA TGTGCCAGCAGCTTAGACCCCCGAACTAGCGGGAGGGCTCGTATTGAGGAGACCCAGTACTTC. It codes for CASSLDPRTSGRARIEETQYF.

This clonotype was detected many times. The chain carries TRBV7-9 and TRBJ2-3; TRBD2 aligns across 7 bases. J was trimmed by 3 bases and V by 4 bases; bases with no gene match: 19. CDR1 SEHNR and CDR2 FQNEAQ come from the germline V gene (reference sequence). The CDR3 contains 19 residues. CDR3 region: CASSWARWDAGVDTDTQYF. CDR3 DNA sequence: TGTGCCAGCAGCTGGGCACGTTGGGACGCGGGGGTAGATACAGATACGCAGTATTTT. The complete variable domain, with remaining parts taken from reference TRBV7-9 and TRBJ2-3, reads DTGVSQNPRHKITKRGQNVTFRCDPISEHNRLYWYRQTLGQGPEFLTYFQNEAQLEKSRLLSDRFSAERPKGSFSTLEIQRTEQGDSAMYLCASSWARWDAGVDTDTQYFGPGTRLTVL.

This clonotype was recorded at least ten times. The chain has TRBV27 and TRBJ2-5, with D maybe TRBD2 (5 bases). There are 16 residues in the CDR3. V lost 2 bases, J lost 0 bases, and 13 bases lay in between. Germline V gives CDR1 MNHEY, CDR2 SMNVEV (reference sequence). CDR3 sequence (DNA): TGTGCCAGCAGTTTAAGGGTCGGGAACTACCAAGAGACCCAGTACTTC. Amino acid sequence: CASSLRVGNYQETQYF.

This clonotype was recorded a few times. V is TRBV6-4 and J is TRBJ2-1; D remains ambiguous. The CDR3 has 16 amino acids. Germline V lookup: CDR1 MRHNA, CDR2 SNTAGT. Trimming removed 6 bases from V and 0 bases from J, with 15 bases in between. DNA of the CDR3: TGTGCCAGCAGGGATAGCTGTAAGCCCTCCTACAATGAGCAGTTCTTC. Its translation: CASRDSCKPSYNEQFF.

The CDR3 nucleotides are TGTGCCAGCAGCTCAAGCCTAGGCCAAAATGAAAAACTGTTTTTT. This gives the protein CASSSSLGQNEKLFF. The rearrangement links TRBV7-7 to TRBJ1-4, with D hard to call. Germline V gene sequence: CDR1 SSHAT, CDR2 FNYEAQ (reference sequence). V was pared by 4 bases and J by 5 bases, with 14 bases between. The length of the CDR3 is 15 residues.

J is TRBJ2-7 and V is TRBV5-6; possibly TRBD1 for D (6 bases). Germline V gene sequence: CDR1 SGHDT, CDR2 YYEEEE. V lost 4 bases to trimming and J lost 6 bases, with 11 bases between them. The CDR3 sequence is 12 residues long. DNA of the CDR3: TGTGCCAGCAGCCAGACAGGACCCGAGCAGTACTTC. Amino acid sequence: CASSQTGPEQYF.

With respect to this clonotype: A single base separates this from a much larger clone, so it may be a read error. Lacking the conserved final phenylalanine or tryptophan, this CDR3 likely reflects a read error. V usage is TRBV6-1 and J usage is TRBJ2-7; D gene ambiguous. This CDR3 is 13 amino acids long. V was shortened by 3 bases and J by 1 base, with 7 bases between the two germline ends. Germline values: CDR1 MNHNS, CDR2 SASEGT. In nucleotides, the CDR3 is TGTGCCAGCAGTGAGGCCACTTCCTACGAGCAGTACTTA. Translated: CASSEATSYEQYL.

The chain is built from TRBV6-4 and TRBJ2-1; the match to TRBD1 covers 7 bases. Trimming at V came to 4 bases and at J to 7 bases, leaving 10 bases not matched to a gene. Per germline, CDR1 MRHNA and CDR2 SNTAGT. The CDR3 loop spans 15 amino acids. DNA of the CDR3: TGTGCCAGCAGTGCGTGGACAGGAGGAGAGAATGAGCAGTTCTTC. Protein product: CASSAWTGGENEQFF.

The gene calls are TRBV19 and TRBJ1-2; no clear D. CDR3 length: 11 residues. From germline, CDR1 is LNHDA and CDR2 SQIVND (reference sequence). Between the trimmed V and J ends, which lost 4 bases and 13 bases, there was a span of 13 bases. In DNA form, the CDR3 reads TGTGCCAGTAGTACCTCGGACTACTGCACCTTC. Translated: CASSTSDYCTF.

This clonotype was counted at least ten times. The V gene is TRBV12-3 or TRBV12-4, the J gene TRBJ2-3; 10 bases map to TRBD2. The V segment lost 6 bases and the J segment 4 bases; nucleotides outside the gene matches: 4. This CDR3 is built from 14 residues. CDR3 loop: CASRSGRAPDTQYF. The CDR3 DNA is TGTGCCAGCAGGAGCGGGAGGGCCCCAGATACGCAGTATTTT.

This clonotype was counted many times. The chain joins TRBV10-3 to TRBJ2-7, with D maybe TRBD2 (5 bases). The CDR3 runs 16 residues. V was clipped by 6 bases and J by 0 bases, with 18 bases between them. Germline V gene sequence: CDR1 ENHRY, CDR2 SYGVKD. The CDR3 bases are TGTGCCATCAGCGTAGGTAGCGTTAAGAGCTCCTACGAGCAGTACTTC. It is translated as CAISVGSVKSSYEQYF.

This clonotype showed up just a few times. The chain has TRBV5-1 and TRBJ2-7; tentatively, D is TRBD1 (6 bases). The CDR3 runs to 14 residues. Trimming took 4 bases from V and 5 from J, leaving 16 bases between them. Germline V gives CDR1 SGHRS, CDR2 YFSETQ. The CDR3 is CASSTTGRIDEQYF. The CDR3 nucleotides are TGCGCCAGCAGCACAACAGGGAGAATTGACGAGCAGTACTTC.

This clonotype was seen ten or more times. The rearrangement uses TRBV12-5 and TRBJ2-2, with D possibly matching TRBD2 (6 bases). This CDR3 contains 16 residues. The germline V gene has CDR1 LGHNT and CDR2 FRNRAP. Trimming removed 3 bases at V and 0 bases at J, with 11 bases between. This CDR3 reads CASGFGSSPNTGELFF. The DNA of the CDR3 is TGTGCTAGTGGTTTCGGGAGTAGCCCGAACACCGGGGAGCTGTTTTTT.

This clonotype was counted at least ten times. The CDR3 sequence is CASSLPYDGGQGVGTDTQYF. CDR3 DNA: TGTGCCAGCAGCTTACCATACGATGGGGGACAGGGGGTTGGCACAGATACGCAGTATTTT. The chain couples TRBV11-2 to TRBJ2-3; TRBD1 agrees at 11 bases. The ends lost 2 bases at V and 1 base at J; junction bases unmatched: 14. This CDR3 comprises 20 residues. CDR1 and CDR2 (germline): SGHAT, FQNNGV.

The CDR3 DNA is TGTGCCAGCAGTGAAGTGACAGGGAATGAAAAACTGTTTTTT. Translated: CASSEVTGNEKLFF. This chain connects TRBV6-1 to TRBJ1-4; 7 nucleotides match TRBD1. V gave up 1 base and J gave up 5 bases; unmatched junction bases: 1. The V gene's germline CDR1 is MNHNS and CDR2 SASEGT. This CDR3 contains 14 residues.

The V and J genes are TRBV28 and TRBJ1-5; tentatively, D is TRBD1 (6 bases). The CDR3 is made up of 17 amino acids. CDR1 MDHEN and CDR2 SYDVKM come from the germline V gene. V lost 5 bases and J lost 0, with 17 bases in between. The CDR3 sequence is CASSPRDIRNSNQPQHF. CDR3 coding DNA: TGTGCCAGCAGTCCCCGGGACATCAGAAATAGCAATCAGCCCCAGCATTTT.

This clonotype was detected ten times or more. The chain is built from TRBV2 and TRBJ2-7; D is perhaps TRBD2 (6 bases). Germline V gene data show CDR1 as SNHLY and CDR2 as FYNNEI. V lost 1 base and J lost 3, with 16 bases in between. This CDR3 has 16 amino acids. CDR3 in amino acids: CASSEELVGGYYEQYF. The CDR3 DNA reads TGTGCCAGCAGTGAAGAATTGGTCGGGGGTTACTACGAGCAGTACTTC.

The chain employs TRBV9 and TRBJ1-2, with 7 nucleotides matching TRBD1. With 4 bases clipped from V and 1 base from J, the junction kept 10 bases outside the gene matches. Germline CDR1 and CDR2: SGDLS and YYNGEE. This CDR3 comprises 16 residues. The CDR3 spells CASSLQGDSFNYGYTF. CDR3 DNA: TGTGCCAGCAGCCTCCAAGGGGACAGCTTTAACTATGGCTACACCTTC.

This clonotype occurred many times. The chain carries TRBV7-3 and TRBJ2-1; 9 nucleotides match TRBD2. Unmatched junction bases numbered 4, after V lost 1 base and J lost 3 bases. The CDR3 extends over 16 amino acids. Germline V gene sequence: CDR1 SGHTA, CDR2 FQGTGA. CDR3 in amino acids: CASSLNGGRVYNEQFF. In nucleotides, the CDR3 is TGTGCCAGCAGCTTAAACGGCGGGAGGGTCTACAATGAGCAGTTCTTC.

This clonotype was seen many times. The J gene is TRBJ1-1, the V gene TRBV11-2; a possible D gene is TRBD1 (6 bases). Trimming cost V 1 base and J 1 base, with 16 bases left between them. The CDR3 runs to 17 residues. Per the germline V gene, CDR1 is SGHAT and CDR2 is FQNNGV. In nucleotides, the CDR3 is TGTGCCAGCAGCTTAGGTATGAGGGCACAGGGGAACACTGAAGCTTTCTTT. It encodes CASSLGMRAQGNTEAFF.

This clonotype was counted many times. This chain joins TRBV6-1 and TRBJ1-5; 7 bases are shared with TRBD1. The V and J ends lost 6 bases and 0 bases, in that order; junction bases with no gene match: 5. CDR3 length equals 15 residues. Germline V gives CDR1 MNHNS, CDR2 SASEGT. This CDR3 is CASRGTEYSNQPQHF. The CDR3 DNA reads TGTGCCAGCAGGGGGACAGAATATAGCAATCAGCCCCAGCATTTT.

This clonotype showed up just a few times. The gene calls are TRBV11-2 and TRBJ2-5; weak D call: TRBD2 (7 bases). V was shortened by 8 bases and J by 0 bases, with 19 bases between the two germline ends. The CDR3 is 16 amino acids. The germline V gene encodes CDR1 SGHAT and CDR2 FQNNGV. For the CDR3, the DNA is TGTGCCAGCTCAAGAGGGGAGGGGGGGGACCAAGAGACCCAGTACTTC. Amino acid sequence: CASSRGEGGDQETQYF.

Note on this clonotype: Relative to the germline gene, one junction end is altered; a read error may explain this. DNA for the CDR3: TGTACCAGCAGTTTGGGGGCCCCGAACACCGGGGAGCTGTTTTTT. Residues: CTSSLGAPNTGELFF. The V and J genes are TRBV27 and TRBJ2-2, with D possibly matching TRBD1 (6 bases). The V gene's germline CDR1 is MNHEY and CDR2 SMNVEV (reference sequence). The CDR3 contains 15 residues.